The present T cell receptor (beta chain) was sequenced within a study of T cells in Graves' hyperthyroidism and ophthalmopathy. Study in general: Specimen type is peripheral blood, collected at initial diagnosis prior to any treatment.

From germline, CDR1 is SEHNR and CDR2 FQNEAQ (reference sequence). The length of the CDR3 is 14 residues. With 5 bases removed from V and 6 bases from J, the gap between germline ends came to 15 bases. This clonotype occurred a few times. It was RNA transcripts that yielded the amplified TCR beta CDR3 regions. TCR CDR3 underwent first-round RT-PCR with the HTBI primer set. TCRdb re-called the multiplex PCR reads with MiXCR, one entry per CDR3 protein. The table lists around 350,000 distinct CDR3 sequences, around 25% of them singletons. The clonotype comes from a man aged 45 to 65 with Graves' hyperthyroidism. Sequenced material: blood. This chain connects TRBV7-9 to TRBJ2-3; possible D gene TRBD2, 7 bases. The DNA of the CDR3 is TGTGCCAGCAGCCGCCCCCGGGGGGCGGATACGCAGTATTTT. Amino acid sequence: CASSRPRGADTQYF.